Below, 7 T cell receptor beta chains from the same sample are listed, as sequenced in a study of shared clonotypes between healthy human individuals. Assay: immunoSEQ multiplex PCR; the TCRdb copy retains only in-frame clones and omits some. The sample gives some 690,000 clones, less than 95% of which show up once; 34% is in the top ten. Input material: memory CD8+ T cells from PBMCs. Subset given: CD45RO+ cells pooled with CCR7-negative TemRA cells. These TCRs come from a man aged 18 to 29 in good health. Some clones in this sample may be carry-over from other donors' samples.

The chain links TRBV5-6 to TRBJ2-7; no definite D call. Trimming pared 1 base from V and 3 bases from J, leaving 14 bases between. The germline V gene has CDR1 SGHDT and CDR2 YYEEEE. The CDR3 sequence is 15 residues long. In DNA, the CDR3 is TGTGCCAGCAGCTTGAATCTCCAGGCGTACTACGAGCAGTACTTC. Protein: CASSLNLQAYYEQYF.

Only one count was recorded for this clone. The V gene is TRBV6-5, the J gene TRBJ1-2; tentative D call: TRBD1 (6 bases). Trimming cost V 0 bases and J 4 bases, with 12 bases left between them. The CDR3 covers 15 residues. Germline CDR1 is MNHEY and CDR2 is SVGAGI. CDR3 nucleotides: TGTGCCAGCAGTTACTCGTCAGGGGTAGGCTATGGCTACACCTTC. Protein sequence: CASSYSSGVGYGYTF.

This chain links TRBV19 with TRBJ1-1; D call uncertain. The CDR3 has 14 residues. The germline gives CDR1 LNHDA, CDR2 SQIVND (reference sequence). V was clipped by 6 bases and J by 6 bases, with 17 bases between them. The CDR3 region is CASRIGPYGSEAFF. In nucleotides, the CDR3 is TGTGCCAGTAGAATTGGGCCCTATGGGTCTGAAGCTTTCTTT.

This rearrangement joins TRBV5-6 to TRBJ2-7; D tentatively reads TRBD1 or TRBD2 (6 bases each). Germline lookup yields CDR1 SGHDT and CDR2 YYEEEE. The CDR3 is 16 amino acids. Deletions cut 0 bases from V and 7 bases from J, with 20 bases between. As DNA, the CDR3 is TGTGCCAGCAGCTTGGGTCCAGGGGAGGCCTCTTGGGAGCAGTACTTC. It encodes CASSLGPGEASWEQYF.

The chain carries TRBV27 and TRBJ2-7, with a tentative D call TRBD1 (6 bases). Germline V CDR1 and CDR2: MNHEY, SMNVEV (reference sequence). The CDR3 is 15 amino acids. V shed 5 bases and J shed 1 base, with 15 bases lying between them. The CDR3 DNA reads TGTGCCAGCAGTCCCCGCCCCGGACAGTCCTACGAGCAGTACTTC. It translates to CASSPRPGQSYEQYF.

The genes are TRBV6-1 and TRBJ2-1, with 10 bases identical to TRBD1. Germline V lookup: CDR1 MNHNS, CDR2 SASEGT. The CDR3 runs 16 residues. The V gene end was trimmed by 3 bases and the J gene end by 3 bases; junction bases not matched to a gene: 5. The CDR3 reads CASSDPTGGNYNEQFF. The DNA for the CDR3 is TGTGCCAGCAGTGACCCGACAGGGGGCAACTACAATGAGCAGTTCTTC.

The rearrangement joins TRBV6-5 to TRBJ1-3; D is unresolved. CDR1 MNHEY and CDR2 SVGAGI come from the germline V gene. The length of the CDR3 is 15 residues. Trimming pared 5 bases from V and 0 bases from J, leaving 11 bases between. CDR3 DNA: TGTGCCAGCAGTCCCCTCCGGGGCTCTGGAAACACCATATATTTT. Translating it yields CASSPLRGSGNTIYF.